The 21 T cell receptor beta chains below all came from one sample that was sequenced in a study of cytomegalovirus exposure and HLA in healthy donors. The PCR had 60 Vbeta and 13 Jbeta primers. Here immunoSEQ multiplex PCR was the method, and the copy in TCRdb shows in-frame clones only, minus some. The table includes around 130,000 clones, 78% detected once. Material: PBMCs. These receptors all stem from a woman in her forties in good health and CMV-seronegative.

CDR3 amino acids: CAWSSGTLSYEQYF. CDR3 sequence (DNA): TGTGCCTGGAGCTCCGGGACTCTTTCCTACGAGCAGTACTTC. The chain links TRBV30 to TRBJ2-7; tentatively, D is TRBD2 (6 bases). From germline, CDR1 is GTSNPN and CDR2 SVGIG (reference sequence). CDR3 size: 14 residues. V gave up 3 bases and J gave up 1 base, with 13 bases separating them. Using reference TRBV30 and TRBJ2-7 for the parts outside the CDR3, the full variable domain is SQTIHQWPATLVQPVGSPLSLECTVEGTSNPNLYWYRQAAGRGLQLLFYSVGIGQISSEVPQNLSASRPQDRQFILSSKKLLLSDSGFYLCAWSSGTLSYEQYFGPGTRLTVT.

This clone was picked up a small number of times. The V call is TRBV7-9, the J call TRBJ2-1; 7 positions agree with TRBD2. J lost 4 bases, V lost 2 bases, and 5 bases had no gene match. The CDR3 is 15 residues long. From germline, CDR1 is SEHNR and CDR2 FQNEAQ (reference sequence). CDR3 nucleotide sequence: TGTGCCAGCAGCTTACCGGGAGGCACTTACAATGAGCAGTTCTTC. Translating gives CASSLPGGTYNEQFF.

The CDR3 DNA is TGTGCCACCAGCAGATTAGGACAGCCTCGTCGGGACGAGCAGTACTTC. This translates into CATSRLGQPRRDEQYF. V is TRBV15 and J is TRBJ2-7; weak D call: TRBD1 (6 bases). V shed 2 bases and J shed 5 bases, with 19 bases lying between them. The germline CDR1 and CDR2 sequences are LNHNV and YYDKDF (reference sequence). The CDR3 runs to 16 residues.

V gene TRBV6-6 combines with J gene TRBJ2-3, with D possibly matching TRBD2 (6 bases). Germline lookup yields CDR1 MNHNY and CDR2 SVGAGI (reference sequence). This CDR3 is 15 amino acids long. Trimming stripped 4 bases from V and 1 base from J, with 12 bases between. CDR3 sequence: CASSFRPSGTDTQYF. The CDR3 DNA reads TGTGCCAGCAGTTTCCGGCCTAGCGGCACAGATACGCAGTATTTT.

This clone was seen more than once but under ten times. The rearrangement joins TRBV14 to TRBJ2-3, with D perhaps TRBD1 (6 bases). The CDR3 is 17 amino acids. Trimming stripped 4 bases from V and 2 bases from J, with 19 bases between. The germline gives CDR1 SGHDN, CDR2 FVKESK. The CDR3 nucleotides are TGTGCCAGCAGCCTGGACAGCTCACTTACCTTCACAGATACGCAGTATTTT. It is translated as CASSLDSSLTFTDTQYF.

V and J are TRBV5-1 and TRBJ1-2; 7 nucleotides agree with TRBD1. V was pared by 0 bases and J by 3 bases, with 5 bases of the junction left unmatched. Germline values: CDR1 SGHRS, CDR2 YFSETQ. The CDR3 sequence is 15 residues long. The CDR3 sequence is CASSLEEGADYGYTF. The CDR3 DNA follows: TGCGCCAGCAGCTTGGAGGAGGGGGCCGACTATGGCTACACCTTC.

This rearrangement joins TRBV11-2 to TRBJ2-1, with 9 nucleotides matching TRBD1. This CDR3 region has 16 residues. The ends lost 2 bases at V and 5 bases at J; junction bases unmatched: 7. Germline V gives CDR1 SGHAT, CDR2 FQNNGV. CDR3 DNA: TGTGCCAGCAGCTTATCGGGGACAGGGTCCGACAATGAGCAGTTCTTC. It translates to CASSLSGTGSDNEQFF.

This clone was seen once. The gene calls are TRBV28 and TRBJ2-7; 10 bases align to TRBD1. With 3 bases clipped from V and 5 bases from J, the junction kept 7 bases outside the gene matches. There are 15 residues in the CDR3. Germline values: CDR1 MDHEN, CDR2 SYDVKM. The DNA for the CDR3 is TGTGCCAGCAGTTTCTACGGGACAGGGGTCAACGAGCAGTACTTC. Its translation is CASSFYGTGVNEQYF.

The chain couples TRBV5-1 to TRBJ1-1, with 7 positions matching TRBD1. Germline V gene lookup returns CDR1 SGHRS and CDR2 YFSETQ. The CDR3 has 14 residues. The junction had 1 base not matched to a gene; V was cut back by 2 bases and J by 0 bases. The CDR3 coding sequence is TGCGCCAGCAGCTTCGGACAGGTGAACACTGAAGCTTTCTTT. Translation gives CASSFGQVNTEAFF.

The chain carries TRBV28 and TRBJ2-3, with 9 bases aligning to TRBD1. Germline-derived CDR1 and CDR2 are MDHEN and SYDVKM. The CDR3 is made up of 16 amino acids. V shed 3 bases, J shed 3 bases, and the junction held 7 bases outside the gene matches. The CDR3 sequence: CASSLPGQGFTDTQYF. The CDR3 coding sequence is TGTGCCAGCAGTTTGCCGGGACAGGGTTTTACAGATACGCAGTATTTT.

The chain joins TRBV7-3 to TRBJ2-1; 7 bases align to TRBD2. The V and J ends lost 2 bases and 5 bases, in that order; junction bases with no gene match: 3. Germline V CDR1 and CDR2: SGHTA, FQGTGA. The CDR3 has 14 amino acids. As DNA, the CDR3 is TGTGCCAGCAGCTTAGGGAGGGTAAACAATGAGCAGTTCTTC. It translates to CASSLGRVNNEQFF.

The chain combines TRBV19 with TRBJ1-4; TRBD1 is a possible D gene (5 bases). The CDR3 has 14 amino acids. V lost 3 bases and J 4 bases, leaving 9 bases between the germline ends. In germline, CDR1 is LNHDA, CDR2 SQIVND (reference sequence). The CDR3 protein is CASSIGGNNEKLFF. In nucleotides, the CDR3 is TGTGCCAGTAGTATCGGGGGGAATAATGAAAAACTGTTTTTT.

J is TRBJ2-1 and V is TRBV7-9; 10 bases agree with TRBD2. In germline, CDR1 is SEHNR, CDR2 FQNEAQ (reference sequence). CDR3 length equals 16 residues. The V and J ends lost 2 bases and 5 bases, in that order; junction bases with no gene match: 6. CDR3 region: CASSLRSSGGHNEQFF. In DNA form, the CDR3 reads TGTGCCAGCAGCTTAAGGTCTAGCGGGGGCCACAATGAGCAGTTCTTC.

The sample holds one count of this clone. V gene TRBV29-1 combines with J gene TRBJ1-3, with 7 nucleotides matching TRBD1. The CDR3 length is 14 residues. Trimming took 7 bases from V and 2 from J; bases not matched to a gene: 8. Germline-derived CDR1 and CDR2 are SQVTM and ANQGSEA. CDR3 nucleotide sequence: TGCAGCGCCGACAGGGACTTAACTGGAAACACCATATATTTT. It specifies CSADRDLTGNTIYF.

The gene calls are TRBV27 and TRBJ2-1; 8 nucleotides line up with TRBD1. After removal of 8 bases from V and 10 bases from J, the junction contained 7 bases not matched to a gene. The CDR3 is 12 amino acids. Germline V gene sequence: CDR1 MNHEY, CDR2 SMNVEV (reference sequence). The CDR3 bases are TGTGCCAGCGGACAGGGCTCGCACGAGCAGTTCTTC. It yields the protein CASGQGSHEQFF.

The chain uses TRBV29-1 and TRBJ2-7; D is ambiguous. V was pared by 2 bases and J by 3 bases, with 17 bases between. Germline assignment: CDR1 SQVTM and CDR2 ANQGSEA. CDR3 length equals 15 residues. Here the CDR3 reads CSVELRTAFDYEQYF. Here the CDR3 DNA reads TGCAGCGTTGAACTCCGTACAGCTTTTGACTACGAGCAGTACTTC.

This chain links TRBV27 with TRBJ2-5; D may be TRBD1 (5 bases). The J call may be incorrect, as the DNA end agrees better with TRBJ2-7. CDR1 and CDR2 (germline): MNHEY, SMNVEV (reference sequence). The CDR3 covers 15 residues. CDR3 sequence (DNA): TGTGCCAGCAGTGCAGTACAGGCCGGCTCCTACGAGCAGTACTTC. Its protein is CASSAVQAGSYEQYF.

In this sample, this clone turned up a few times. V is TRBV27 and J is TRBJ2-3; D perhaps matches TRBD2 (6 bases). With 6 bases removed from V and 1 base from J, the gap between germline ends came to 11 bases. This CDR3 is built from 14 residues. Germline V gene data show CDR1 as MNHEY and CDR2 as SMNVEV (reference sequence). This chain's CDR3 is CASRPTRGTDTQYF. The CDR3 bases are TGTGCCAGCAGACCGACTAGGGGCACAGATACGCAGTATTTT.

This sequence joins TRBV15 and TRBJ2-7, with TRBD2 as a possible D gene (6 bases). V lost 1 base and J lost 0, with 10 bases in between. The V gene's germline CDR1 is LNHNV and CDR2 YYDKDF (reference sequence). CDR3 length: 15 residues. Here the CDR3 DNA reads TGTGCCACCAGCAGAGGGGCGGGGAACTCCTACGAGCAGTACTTC. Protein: CATSRGAGNSYEQYF.

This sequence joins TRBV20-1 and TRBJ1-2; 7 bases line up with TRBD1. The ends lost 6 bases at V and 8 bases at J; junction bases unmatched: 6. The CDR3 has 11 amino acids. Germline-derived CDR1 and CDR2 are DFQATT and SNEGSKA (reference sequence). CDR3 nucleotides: TGCAGTGCCCGACAGGGTGCGGGCTACACCTTC. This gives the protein CSARQGAGYTF.

The CDR3 sequence: CASSQNEGAMGTDTQYF. The CDR3, as DNA: TGCGCCAGCAGCCAAAACGAGGGGGCTATGGGCACAGATACGCAGTATTTT. The gene calls are TRBV4-1 and TRBJ2-3, with 7 bases matching TRBD1. The CDR3 is made up of 17 amino acids. Unmatched junction bases numbered 9, after V lost 2 bases and J lost 1 base. Germline CDR1 and CDR2: MGHRA and YSYEKL.